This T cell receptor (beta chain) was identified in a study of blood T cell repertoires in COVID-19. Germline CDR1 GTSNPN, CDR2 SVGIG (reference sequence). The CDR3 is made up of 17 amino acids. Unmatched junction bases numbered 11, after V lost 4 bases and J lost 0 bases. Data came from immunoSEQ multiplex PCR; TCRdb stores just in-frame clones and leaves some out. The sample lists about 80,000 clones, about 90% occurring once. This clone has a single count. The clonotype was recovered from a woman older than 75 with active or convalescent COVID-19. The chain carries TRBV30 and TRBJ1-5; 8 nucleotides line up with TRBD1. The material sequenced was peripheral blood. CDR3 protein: CAWTKRSGTGSNQPQHF. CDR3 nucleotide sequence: TGTGCCTGGACCAAGAGGTCCGGGACAGGTAGCAATCAGCCCCAGCATTTT. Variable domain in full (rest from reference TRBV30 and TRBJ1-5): SQTIHQWPATLVQPVGSPLSLECTVEGTSNPNLYWYRQAAGRGLQLLFYSVGIGQISSEVPQNLSASRPQDRQFILSSKKLLLSDSGFYLCAWTKRSGTGSNQPQHFGDGTRLSIL.